Listed below are T cell receptor beta chains from one sample, sequenced in a study of T cell repertoires in cytomegalovirus infection. Using its own MiXCR run on the reads, TCRdb lists one record per CDR3 protein. The sample holds a few hundred thousand distinct CDR3 sequences, over 7.5% seen once. The specimen sequenced was PBMCs. The receptors derive from a human donor in good health (CMV status not recorded). Some clones in this sample may be carry-over from other donors' samples. CDR3s include the opening cysteine and the closing phenylalanine or tryptophan. A D gene is named only where the DNA matches it firmly. Clone size is shown for a subset of rows, as once, few, many or a class of expanded clone.

CDR3 DNA: TGTGCCAGCAGCAGGGGACTTCTAAAAGAGACCCAGTACTTC
CDR3 protein: CASSRGLLKETQYF
J gene: TRBJ2-5
D gene: .
V gene: TRBV7-2
clone size: many
CDR3 length: 14

CDR3 DNA: TGTGCCAGCAGCTCCCTCACCGGGGACAGTGAAGCTTTCTTT
CDR3 protein: CASSSLTGDSEAFF
J gene: TRBJ1-1
D gene: TRBD1
V gene: TRBV7-8
clone size: many
CDR3 length: 14

CDR3 DNA: TGTGCCAGCAGCCCCATTCCAAGACGATCGCAAGAGACCCAGTACTTC
CDR3 protein: CASSPIPRRSQETQYF
J gene: TRBJ2-5
D gene: .
V gene: TRBV7-2
clone size: many
CDR3 length: 16

CDR3 DNA: TGTGCCAGCAGCCGGGGCCGGGACAGGGGGGAGAACGAGCAGTACTTC
CDR3 protein: CASSRGRDRGENEQYF
J gene: TRBJ2-7
D gene: TRBD1
V gene: TRBV7-6
clone size: few
CDR3 length: 16

CDR3 DNA: TGTGCCAGCAGTTTGTTAGGACGCCACTACGAGCAGTACTTC
CDR3 protein: CASSLLGRHYEQYF
J gene: TRBJ2-7
D gene: .
V gene: TRBV27
clone size: many
CDR3 length: 14

CDR3 DNA: TGTGCCAGCAGCTGGGGGCCAGAACTGCCACCCTACGAGCAGTACTTC
CDR3 protein: CASSWGPELPPYEQYF
J gene: TRBJ2-7
D gene: .
V gene: TRBV5-4
clone size: few
CDR3 length: 16

CDR3 DNA: TGCAGTGCCTGGACAGGGGCCTACAATGAGCAGTTCTTC
CDR3 protein: CSAWTGAYNEQFF
J gene: TRBJ2-1
D gene: TRBD1
V gene: TRBV20-1
clone size: .
CDR3 length: 13

CDR3 DNA: TGTGCCAGCAGCTCCCGACCTCACGGGGTCACAGATACGCAGTATTTT
CDR3 protein: CASSSRPHGVTDTQYF
J gene: TRBJ2-3
D gene: .
V gene: TRBV7-9
clone size: many
CDR3 length: 16

CDR3 DNA: TGTGCCAGCAGCGCCACACCAGCGATCTACGAGCAGTACTTC
CDR3 protein: CASSATPAIYEQYF
J gene: TRBJ2-7
D gene: .
V gene: TRBV5-6
clone size: .
CDR3 length: 14

CDR3 DNA: TGTGCCACCAGCAGCCTTGGTCCCCCGGGACAGGGTGGGTTGGCAGCTAACTATGGCTACACCTTC
CDR3 protein: CATSSLGPPGQGGLAANYGYTF
J gene: TRBJ1-2
D gene: TRBD1
V gene: TRBV15
clone size: .
CDR3 length: 22

CDR3 DNA: TGTGCCAGCAGCTCCGGGACTAGCGGGAGTCGTGAGCAGTTCTTC
CDR3 protein: CASSSGTSGSREQFF
J gene: TRBJ2-1
D gene: TRBD2
V gene: TRBV11-2
clone size: many
CDR3 length: 15

CDR3 DNA: TGTGCCAGCAGCCCGGGGGGGGCCGGAGGCAATCAGCCCCAGCATTTT
CDR3 protein: CASSPGGAGGNQPQHF
J gene: TRBJ1-5
D gene: .
V gene: TRBV6-5
clone size: few
CDR3 length: 16

CDR3 DNA: TGCAGTGCTAGAGAGGGCACAGGGGTCTATGGCTACACCTTC
CDR3 protein: CSAREGTGVYGYTF
J gene: TRBJ1-2
D gene: TRBD1
V gene: TRBV20-1
clone size: .
CDR3 length: 14

CDR3 DNA: TGCAGTGCCGCCCAGGGAAGCAATCAGCCCCAGCATTTT
CDR3 protein: CSAAQGSNQPQHF
J gene: TRBJ1-5
D gene: .
V gene: TRBV20-1
clone size: .
CDR3 length: 13

CDR3 DNA: TGTGCCAGCAGCTTCGGGTATTCAACTGAAGCTTTCTTT
CDR3 protein: CASSFGYSTEAFF
J gene: TRBJ1-1
D gene: .
V gene: TRBV7-2
clone size: many
CDR3 length: 13

CDR3 DNA: TGTGCCAGCAGCCAGGACGCCGGGACAGGGGATGGCTACACCTTC
CDR3 protein: CASSQDAGTGDGYTF
J gene: TRBJ1-2
D gene: TRBD1
V gene: TRBV4-2
clone size: many
CDR3 length: 15

CDR3 DNA: TGTGCCAGCACCCCCCGAGGTGACAGGTGGAATGAAAAACTGTTTTTT
CDR3 protein: CASTPRGDRWNEKLFF
J gene: TRBJ1-4
D gene: .
V gene: TRBV6-6
clone size: .
CDR3 length: 16

CDR3 DNA: TGTGCCAGCAGTTACCCCAGAAGCTCTGGAAACACCATATATTTT
CDR3 protein: CASSYPRSSGNTIYF
J gene: TRBJ1-3
D gene: .
V gene: TRBV6-2/TRBV6-3
clone size: few
CDR3 length: 15

CDR3 DNA: TGTGCCAGCAGCGTCAGGGCAGCTCAGAACACTGAAGCTTTCTTT
CDR3 protein: CASSVRAAQNTEAFF
J gene: TRBJ1-1
D gene: .
V gene: TRBV9
clone size: .
CDR3 length: 15

CDR3 DNA: TGTGCCAGCAGGCGGGCAGGGCTACCCCTCTCCTACAATGAGCAGTTCTTC
CDR3 protein: CASRRAGLPLSYNEQFF
J gene: TRBJ2-1
D gene: .
V gene: TRBV28
clone size: .
CDR3 length: 17

CDR3 DNA: TGCGCCAGCAGTGACGGGGTAGGGGGAAACATTCAGTACTTC
CDR3 protein: CASSDGVGGNIQYF
J gene: TRBJ2-4
D gene: .
V gene: TRBV10-2
clone size: few
CDR3 length: 14

CDR3 DNA: TGTGCCAGCAGTCCTCCCAACCGGAACACTGAAGCTTTCTTT
CDR3 protein: CASSPPNRNTEAFF
J gene: TRBJ1-1
D gene: .
V gene: TRBV27
clone size: many
CDR3 length: 14

CDR3 DNA: TGTGCCAGCAGCTTAGACCCTGTCGAAGTGATAGATACGCAGTATTTT
CDR3 protein: CASSLDPVEVIDTQYF
J gene: TRBJ2-3
D gene: .
V gene: TRBV7-8
clone size: .
CDR3 length: 16

CDR3 DNA: TGTGCCAGCAGTCAATACGGACCGGAGACCCAGTACTTC
CDR3 protein: CASSQYGPETQYF
J gene: TRBJ2-5
D gene: .
V gene: TRBV7-2
clone size: many
CDR3 length: 13

CDR3 DNA: TGTGCCAGCACTCAGGGAAGGGCAGATACGCAGTATTTT
CDR3 protein: CASTQGRADTQYF
J gene: TRBJ2-3
D gene: .
V gene: TRBV7-2
clone size: many
CDR3 length: 13

CDR3 DNA: TGTGCCAGCAGCTTAGCGATAGGGTTGGAGACCCAGTACTTC
CDR3 protein: CASSLAIGLETQYF
J gene: TRBJ2-5
D gene: .
V gene: TRBV7-6
clone size: .
CDR3 length: 14

CDR3 DNA: TGCAGTGCAGGAGGTCGGGGCACAGATACGCAGTATTTT
CDR3 protein: CSAGGRGTDTQYF
J gene: TRBJ2-3
D gene: .
V gene: TRBV20-1
clone size: many
CDR3 length: 13

CDR3 DNA: TGCAGTGCTAGAAGCGGGAGGGCGGGAGAGACCCAGTACTTC
CDR3 protein: CSARSGRAGETQYF
J gene: TRBJ2-5
D gene: TRBD2
V gene: TRBV20-1
clone size: few
CDR3 length: 14

CDR3 DNA: TGTGCCAGCAGTGATTCGCGGGGGCGAATCACTGAAGCTTTCTTT
CDR3 protein: CASSDSRGRITEAFF
J gene: TRBJ1-1
D gene: .
V gene: TRBV25-1
clone size: few
CDR3 length: 15